Detailed here is one T cell receptor (beta chain). Its antigen is not known. The template was RNA from unsorted bulk tissue. TCRbeta libraries were built with three rounds of nested PCR, modified from ARM-PCR. One entry per CDR3 protein, called by TCRdb with MiXCR from the multiplex PCR reads. The table records tens of thousands of distinct CDR3 sequences, over 75% of them present only once. The data stem from a study of tumor and adjacent non-tumor tissue in lung cancer. Study-level points and caveats: In normal lung, the top 100 clones were significantly more dominant than in tumor.

The V end lost 9 bases, the J end lost 7 bases, and 16 bases lay between the germline ends. Germline-derived CDR1 and CDR2 are MGHRA and YSYEKL. The CDR3 totals 13 residues. Input material: lung tumor tissue. The rearrangement joins TRBV4-1 to TRBJ1-5, with D perhaps TRBD1 (6 bases). The clonotype originates from a woman in her forties or fifties with non-small cell lung cancer. The CDR3 reads CASNQGGIQPQHF. As DNA, the CDR3 is TGCGCCAGTAACCAAGGGGGGATCCAGCCCCAGCATTTT.